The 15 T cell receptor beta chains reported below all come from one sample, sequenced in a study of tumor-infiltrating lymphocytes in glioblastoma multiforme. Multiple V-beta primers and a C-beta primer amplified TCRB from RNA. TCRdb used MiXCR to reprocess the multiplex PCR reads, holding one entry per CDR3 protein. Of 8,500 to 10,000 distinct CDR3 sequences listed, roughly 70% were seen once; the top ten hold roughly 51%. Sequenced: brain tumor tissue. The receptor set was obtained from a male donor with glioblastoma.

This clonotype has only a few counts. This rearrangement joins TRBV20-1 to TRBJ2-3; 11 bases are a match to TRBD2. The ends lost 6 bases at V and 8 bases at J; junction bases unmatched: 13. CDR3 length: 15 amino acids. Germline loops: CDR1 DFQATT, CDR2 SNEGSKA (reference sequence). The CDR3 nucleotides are TGCAGTGCCCTCATTAGCGGGAGGGCCCGGGGTACGCAGTATTTT. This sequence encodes CSALISGRARGTQYF.

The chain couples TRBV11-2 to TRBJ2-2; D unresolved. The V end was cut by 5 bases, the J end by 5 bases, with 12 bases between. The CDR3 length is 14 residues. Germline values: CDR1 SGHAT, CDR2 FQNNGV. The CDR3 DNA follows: TGTGCCAGCAGCCTAGTGAGGTCAACCGGGGAGCTGTTTTTT. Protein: CASSLVRSTGELFF.

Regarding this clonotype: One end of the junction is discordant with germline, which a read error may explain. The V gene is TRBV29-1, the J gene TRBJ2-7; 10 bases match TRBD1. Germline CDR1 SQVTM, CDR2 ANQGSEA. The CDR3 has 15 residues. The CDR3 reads CSVEHGDRGSHDQYF. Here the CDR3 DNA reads TGCAGCGTTGAACACGGGGACAGGGGAAGCCACGACCAGTACTTC.

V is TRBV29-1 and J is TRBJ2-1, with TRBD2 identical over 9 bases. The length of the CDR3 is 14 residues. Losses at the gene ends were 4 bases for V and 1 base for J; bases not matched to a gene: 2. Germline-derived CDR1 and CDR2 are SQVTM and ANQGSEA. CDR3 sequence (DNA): TGCAGCGTTGGGACTAGCGTTTCCTACAATGAGCAGTTCTTC. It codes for CSVGTSVSYNEQFF.

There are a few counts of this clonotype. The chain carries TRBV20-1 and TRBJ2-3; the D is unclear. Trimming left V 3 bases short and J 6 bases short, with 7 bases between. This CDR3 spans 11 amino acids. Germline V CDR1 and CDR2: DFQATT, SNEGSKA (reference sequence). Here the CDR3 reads CSARTLDTQYF. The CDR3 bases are TGCAGTGCTAGGACACTGGATACGCAGTATTTT.

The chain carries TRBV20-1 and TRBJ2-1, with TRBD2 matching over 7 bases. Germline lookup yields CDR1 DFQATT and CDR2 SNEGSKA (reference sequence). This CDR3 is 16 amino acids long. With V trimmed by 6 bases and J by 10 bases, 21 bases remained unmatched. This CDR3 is CSAQSLLAGDHGEQFF. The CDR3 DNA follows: TGCAGTGCCCAGTCACTACTGGCGGGAGACCATGGAGAGCAGTTCTTC.

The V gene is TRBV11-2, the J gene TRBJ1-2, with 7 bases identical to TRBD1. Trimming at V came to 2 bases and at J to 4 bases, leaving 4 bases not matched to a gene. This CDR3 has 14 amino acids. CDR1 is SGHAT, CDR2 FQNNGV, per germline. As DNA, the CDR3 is TGTGCCAGCAGCTTACAGGGGGGGGCCTATGGCTACACCTTC. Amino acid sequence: CASSLQGGAYGYTF.

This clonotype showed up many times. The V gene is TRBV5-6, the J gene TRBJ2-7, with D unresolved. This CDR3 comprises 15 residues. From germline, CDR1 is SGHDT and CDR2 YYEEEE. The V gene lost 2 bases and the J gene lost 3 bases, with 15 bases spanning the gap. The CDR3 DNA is TGTGCCAGCAGCTTTTTTTCGGCAGTCTACTACGAGCAGTACTTC. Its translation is CASSFFSAVYYEQYF.

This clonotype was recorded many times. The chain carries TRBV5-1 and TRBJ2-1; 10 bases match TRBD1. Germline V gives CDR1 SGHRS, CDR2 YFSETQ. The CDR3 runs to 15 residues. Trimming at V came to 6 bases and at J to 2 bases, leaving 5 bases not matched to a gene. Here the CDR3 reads CASNSGTGAYNEQFF. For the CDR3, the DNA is TGCGCCAGCAACTCCGGGACAGGGGCCTACAATGAGCAGTTCTTC.

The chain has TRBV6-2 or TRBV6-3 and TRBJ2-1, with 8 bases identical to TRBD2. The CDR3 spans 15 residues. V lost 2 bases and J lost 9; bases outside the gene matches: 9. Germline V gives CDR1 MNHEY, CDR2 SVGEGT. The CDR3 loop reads CASSYGMGLVLEQFF. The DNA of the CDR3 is TGTGCCAGCAGTTACGGCATGGGACTAGTCCTTGAGCAGTTCTTC.

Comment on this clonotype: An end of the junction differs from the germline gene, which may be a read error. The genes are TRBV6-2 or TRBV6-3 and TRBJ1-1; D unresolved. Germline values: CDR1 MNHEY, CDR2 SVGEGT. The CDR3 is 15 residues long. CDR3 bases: TGTGCCGCCGCGGTACAGCATATAAAGAACACTGCAGCTTTCTTT. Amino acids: CAAAVQHIKNTAAFF.

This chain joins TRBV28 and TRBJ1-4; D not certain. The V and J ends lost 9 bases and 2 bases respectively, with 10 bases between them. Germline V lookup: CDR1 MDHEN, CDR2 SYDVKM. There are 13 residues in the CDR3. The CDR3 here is CASLGGTNEKLFF. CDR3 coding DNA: TGTGCCAGTCTGGGAGGGACTAATGAAAAACTGTTTTTT.

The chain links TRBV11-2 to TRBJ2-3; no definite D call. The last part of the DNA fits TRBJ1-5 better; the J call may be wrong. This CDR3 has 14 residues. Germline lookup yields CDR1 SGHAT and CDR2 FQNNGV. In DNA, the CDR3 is TGTGCCAGCAATACTCTAGCGGGTGAAGATATGCAGCATTTT. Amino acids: CASNTLAGEDMQHF.

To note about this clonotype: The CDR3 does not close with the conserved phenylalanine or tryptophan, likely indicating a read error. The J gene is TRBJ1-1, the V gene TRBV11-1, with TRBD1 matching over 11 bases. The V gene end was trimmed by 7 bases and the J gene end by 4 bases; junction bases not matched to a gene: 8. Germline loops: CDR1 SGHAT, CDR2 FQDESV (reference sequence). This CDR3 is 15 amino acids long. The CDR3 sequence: CASIIPGTGGTEAFS. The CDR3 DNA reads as TGTGCCAGCATCATCCCGGGGACAGGGGGCACTGAAGCTTTCTCT.

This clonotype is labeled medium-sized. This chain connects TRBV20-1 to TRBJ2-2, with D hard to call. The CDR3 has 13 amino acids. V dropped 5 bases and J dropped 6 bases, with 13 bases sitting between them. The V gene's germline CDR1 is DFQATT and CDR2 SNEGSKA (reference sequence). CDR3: CSAGRTAAGELFF. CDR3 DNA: TGCAGTGCTGGACGGACGGCCGCCGGGGAGCTGTTTTTT.